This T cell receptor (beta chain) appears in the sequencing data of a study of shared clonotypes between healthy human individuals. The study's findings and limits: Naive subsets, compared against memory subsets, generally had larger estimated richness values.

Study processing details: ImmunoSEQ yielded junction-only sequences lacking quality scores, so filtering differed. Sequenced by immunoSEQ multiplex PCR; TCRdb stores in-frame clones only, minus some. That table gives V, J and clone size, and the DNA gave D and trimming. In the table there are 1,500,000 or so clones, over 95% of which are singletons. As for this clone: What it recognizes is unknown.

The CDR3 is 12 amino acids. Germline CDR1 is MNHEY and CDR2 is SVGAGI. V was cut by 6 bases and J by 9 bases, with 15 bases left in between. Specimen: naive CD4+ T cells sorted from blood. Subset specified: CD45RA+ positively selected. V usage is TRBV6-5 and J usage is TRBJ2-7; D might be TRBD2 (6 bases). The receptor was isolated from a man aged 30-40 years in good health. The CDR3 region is CASRNAPGLQYF. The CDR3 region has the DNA TGTGCCAGCAGGAATGCCCCGGGACTGCAGTACTTC.